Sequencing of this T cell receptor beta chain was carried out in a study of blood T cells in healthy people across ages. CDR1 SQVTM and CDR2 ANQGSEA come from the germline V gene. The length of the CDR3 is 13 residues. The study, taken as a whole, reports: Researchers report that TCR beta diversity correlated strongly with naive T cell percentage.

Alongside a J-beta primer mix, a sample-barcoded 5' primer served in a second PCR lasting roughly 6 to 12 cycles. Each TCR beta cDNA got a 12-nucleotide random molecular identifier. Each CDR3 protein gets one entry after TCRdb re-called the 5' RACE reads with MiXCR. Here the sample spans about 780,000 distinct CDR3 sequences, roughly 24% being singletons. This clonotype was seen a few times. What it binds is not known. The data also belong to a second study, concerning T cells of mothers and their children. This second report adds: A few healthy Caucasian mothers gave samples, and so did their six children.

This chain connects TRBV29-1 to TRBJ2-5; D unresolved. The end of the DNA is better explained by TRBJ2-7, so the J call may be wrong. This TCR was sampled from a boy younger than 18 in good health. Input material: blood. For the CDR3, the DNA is TGCAGCGTTGAGTTAGGCGAAACCTACGAGCAGTACTTC. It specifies CSVELGETYEQYF.